This TCR beta chain was profiled in a study of CD8 T cells in Susac syndrome. Study findings and constraints: It was acknowledged by the study that relatively few individuals were included in its TCR sequencing and HLA analysis.

The CDR3 has 13 amino acids. Germline V gene sequence: CDR1 SGDLS, CDR2 YYNGEE. V lost 4 bases, J lost 0 bases, and 5 bases lay in between. The authors carried out high-throughput sequencing of TCR beta. They applied it to CD8+ and CD4+ T cells obtained from blood. Each multiple sclerosis control was a treatment-naive patient with relapsing-remitting disease that was either stable or active. Notes on this clonotype: The antigen is undetermined.

RNA totalling about 0.5 to 1 ug underwent reverse transcription with random hexamers. The immunoSEQ assay covered 54 Vbeta and 13 Jbeta segments for CDR3. MiXCR, run by TCRdb on the immunoSEQ multiplex PCR reads, gives a single entry per CDR3 protein. The sample yields about 300,000 distinct CDR3 sequences, 65% to 90% seen once. Sequencing was done on a sample of CD8+ T cells from PBMCs. This clonotype was obtained from a human donor with multiple sclerosis. V is TRBV9 and J is TRBJ1-3, with D unclear. CDR3 sequence: CASSRYSGNTIYF. Written as DNA, the CDR3 is TGTGCCAGCAGCCGATACTCTGGAAACACCATATATTTT.